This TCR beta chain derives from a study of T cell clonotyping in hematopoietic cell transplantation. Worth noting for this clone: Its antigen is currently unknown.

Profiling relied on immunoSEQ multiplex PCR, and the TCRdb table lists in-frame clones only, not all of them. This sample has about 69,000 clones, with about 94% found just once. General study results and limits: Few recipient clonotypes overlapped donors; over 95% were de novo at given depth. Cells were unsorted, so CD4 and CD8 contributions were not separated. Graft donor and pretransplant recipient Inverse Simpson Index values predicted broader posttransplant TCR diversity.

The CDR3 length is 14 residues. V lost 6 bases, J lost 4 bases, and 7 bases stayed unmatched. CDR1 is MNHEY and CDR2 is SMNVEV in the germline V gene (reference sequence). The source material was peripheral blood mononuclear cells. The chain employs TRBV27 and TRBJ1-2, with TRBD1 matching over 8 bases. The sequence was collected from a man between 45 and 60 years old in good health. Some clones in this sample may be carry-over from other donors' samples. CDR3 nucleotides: TGTGCCAGCAGACGGCAGGGGGCGGTCTATGGCTACACCTTC. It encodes CASRRQGAVYGYTF.